One sample yielded the 8 T cell receptor beta chains listed below, sequenced in a study of identical twins. TCRdb reanalysed the 5' RACE reads using MiXCR and keeps one entry per CDR3 protein. The sample has 650,000 to 800,000 distinct CDR3 sequences, approximately 9% seen once; the top ten hold roughly 0.97%. Separately, the same data were catalogued under a study of yellow fever vaccine responses in identical twins.

The specimen sequenced was PBMCs. The receptors originated from a woman in her late teens or twenties in good health.

This clonotype was seen ten or more times. The chain joins TRBV5-1 to TRBJ2-1; 8 nucleotides match TRBD2. Looked up from germline, CDR1 is SGHRS and CDR2 is YFSETQ. V was clipped by 3 bases and J by 10 bases; unmatched bases: 6. This CDR3 comprises 13 residues. The CDR3 region is CASSWGLGSEQFF. The CDR3 DNA is TGCGCCAGCAGCTGGGGACTAGGATCGGAGCAGTTCTTC. Supplemented by reference TRBV5-1 and TRBJ2-1, the full variable domain reads KAGVTQTPRYLIKTRGQQVTLSCSPISGHRSVSWYQQTPGQGLQFLFEYFSETQRNKGNFPGRFSGRQFSNSRSEMNVSTLELGDSALYLCASSWGLGSEQFFGPGTRLTVL.

The sample holds a few counts of this clonotype. The chain combines TRBV7-8 with TRBJ2-5; 9 positions match TRBD1. V was clipped by 0 bases and J by 1 base; unmatched bases: 3. The CDR3 consists of 16 residues. Looked up from germline, CDR1 is SGHVS and CDR2 is FQNEAQ. The CDR3 nucleotides are TGTGCCAGCAGCTTAGCCGGGACAGGGATCCAAGAGACCCAGTACTTC. Protein: CASSLAGTGIQETQYF.

In its sample, this clonotype was seen a few times. V gene TRBV6-1 combines with J gene TRBJ2-1; tentatively, D is TRBD2 (7 bases). Germline CDR1 reads MNHNS; CDR2 reads SASEGT. V gave up 11 bases and J gave up 1 base, with 15 bases separating them. The CDR3 totals 14 residues. The CDR3 region is CAAVRGRSYNEQFF. The CDR3 DNA reads TGTGCCGCAGTGCGGGGGCGGTCCTACAATGAGCAGTTCTTC.

There are a few counts of this clonotype. This rearrangement joins TRBV7-3 to TRBJ2-2; no firm D call. Trimming took 4 bases from V and 5 from J, leaving 11 bases between them. The germline V gene encodes CDR1 SGHTA and CDR2 FQGTGA. CDR3 length equals 14 residues. The CDR3 DNA is TGTGCCAGCAGCTATGGAACAACGACCGGGGAGCTGTTTTTT. Its translation is CASSYGTTTGELFF.

V gene TRBV6-2 or TRBV6-3 combines with J gene TRBJ2-7, with TRBD2 matching over 8 bases. The germline CDR1 and CDR2 sequences are MNHEY and SVGEGT. V dropped 8 bases and J dropped 5; count of bases not matched to a gene: 5. This CDR3 contains 12 residues. The CDR3 spells CASDRGGHEQYF. The CDR3 DNA reads as TGTGCCAGCGATCGGGGGGGCCACGAGCAGTACTTC.

This clonotype was seen more than once but under ten times. CDR3 residues: CASSQDALSGGGNEQFF. The CDR3 nucleotides read TGTGCCAGCAGCCAAGATGCCCTCAGCGGGGGGGGGAATGAGCAGTTCTTC. The chain links TRBV4-2 to TRBJ2-1; TRBD2 aligns across 10 bases. V trimming: 0 bases; J trimming: 7 bases; junction bases outside the gene matches: 9. Germline V lookup: CDR1 LGHNA, CDR2 YNFKEQ. The CDR3 totals 17 residues.

The chain has TRBV11-2 and TRBJ1-2; a weak D match, TRBD1 (5 bases). This CDR3 is built from 19 residues. Germline V gives CDR1 SGHAT, CDR2 FQNNGV. The ends were cut back, 5 bases at V and 6 bases at J, with 31 bases in the middle. This chain's CDR3 is CASSPSFRGGYRFVNGYTF. The CDR3 bases are TGTGCCAGCAGCCCCTCCTTCCGGGGGGGTTATCGGTTCGTCAATGGCTACACCTTC.

V and J are TRBV6-2 or TRBV6-3 and TRBJ2-3; D is unclear. Germline CDR1 reads MNHEY; CDR2 reads SVGEGT. The CDR3 consists of 14 residues. The V gene lost 6 bases and the J gene lost 2 bases, with 12 bases spanning the gap. The CDR3 DNA reads TGTGCCAGCAGCACCTTAGGGTCCACAGATACGCAGTATTTT. It encodes CASSTLGSTDTQYF.